The rows below give T cell receptor beta chains drawn from one sample of a study of early T cells in non-severe SARS-CoV-2 infection. TCRdb used MiXCR to reprocess the 5' RACE reads, holding one entry per CDR3 protein. The table includes around 86,000 distinct CDR3 sequences, about 14% detected once. Sequenced: whole blood. The receptor set was obtained from an adult who was a healthcare worker with PCR-confirmed SARS-CoV-2 infection or an uninfected control (not recorded which). The CDR3 runs from the conserved cysteine through the conserved F or W.

v_gene	len	CDR3aa
TRBV29-1	14	CSVYGFANTGELFF
TRBV19	15	CASSTPQGWGQPQHF
TRBV9	14	CASSVAGGQETQYF
TRBV6-4	14	CAARSWSSYNEQFF
TRBV3-1	16	CASSNPGTVNTGELFF
TRBV7-2	15	CASSLVGRLNEKLFF
TRBV12-5	15	CATGWGTGVNTEAFF
TRBV20-1	13	CTARADAGSPLHF
TRBV19	15	CASSIEPRQINGYTF
TRBV12-3/TRBV12-4	14	CASRTSGGAREQFF
TRBV6-6	17	CASSYSNRARMNTEAFF
TRBV10-1	13	CASSESGRGGYTF
TRBV24-1	16	CATSDWGDGQYNEQFF
TRBV7-3	14	CASSSRDRLGELFF
TRBV20-1	14	CSARWTGGYTEAFF
TRBV12-3/TRBV12-4	11	CASSEGREQFF
TRBV10-3	13	CAISESTDEKLFF
TRBV7-2	15	CASSFKGPHTGELFF
TRBV27	14	CASSFPGGAGGYTF
TRBV12-3/TRBV12-4	14	CASSPWERNSPLHF
TRBV29-1	14	CSAGSSGGADTQYF
TRBV5-1	12	CASSREANEQFF
TRBV27	15	CASSLSTGSNQPQHF
TRBV24-1	13	CATSVPPSDTQYF
TRBV6-2/TRBV6-3	14	CASSYWSGPNEQFF
TRBV20-1	13	CSALGADQDTQYF
TRBV4-2	17	CASSQGLASGYQETQYF
TRBV3-1	14	CASSLPGGADTQYF
TRBV27	13	CASRRSGQAFYTF
TRBV7-9	14	CASSPGYEYNEQFF
TRBV20-1	18	CSARGTGNPFSRNSPLHF
TRBV10-1	13	CASSEGGTDTQYF
TRBV11-1	15	CASSLKDGFYYGYTF
TRBV5-5	13	CASARVSGNTIYF
TRBV7-2	14	CASSLTSEHNEQFF
TRBV5-1	17	CASSQTPPGQGNSPLHF
TRBV11-3	13	CASSVTPGDTQYF
TRBV10-2	14	CASRGQGRTDTQYF
TRBV29-1	14	CSVAKTGVNYGYTF
TRBV7-9	14	CASSSASYQETQYF
TRBV7-8	18	CASSFTFVRVGDSEKLFF
TRBV4-1	15	CASSHLDRGNSPLHF
TRBV18	13	CASHDRFNSPLHF
TRBV4-1	19	CASSQERGTGGRNTGELFF
TRBV6-5	15	CASSYAGQVGYGYTF
TRBV5-1	15	CASSQRAGGTDTQYF
TRBV4-1	16	CASSQDRAYEFYGYTF
TRBV18	15	CASLFTQGANYGYTF
TRBV5-5	16	CASSQGTSVLQETQYF